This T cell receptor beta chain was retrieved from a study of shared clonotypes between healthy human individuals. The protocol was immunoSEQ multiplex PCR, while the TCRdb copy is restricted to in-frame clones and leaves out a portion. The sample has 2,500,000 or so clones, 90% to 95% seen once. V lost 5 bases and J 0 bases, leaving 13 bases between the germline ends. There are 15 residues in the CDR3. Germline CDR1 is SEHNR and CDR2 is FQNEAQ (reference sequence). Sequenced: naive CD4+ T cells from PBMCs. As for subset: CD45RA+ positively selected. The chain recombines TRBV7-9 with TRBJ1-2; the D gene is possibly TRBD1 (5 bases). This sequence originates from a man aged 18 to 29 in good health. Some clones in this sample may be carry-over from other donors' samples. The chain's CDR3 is CASSIRQFSNYGYTF. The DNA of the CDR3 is TGTGCCAGCAGCATAAGACAGTTCTCTAACTATGGCTACACCTTC.